The rows below give T cell receptor beta chains drawn from one sample of a study of CD8+CD57+ T cells in acquired aplastic anemia. Via MiXCR, TCRdb re-called the reads, giving one row per CDR3 protein. There are hundreds of thousands of distinct CDR3 sequences in the sample; around 32% occur only once, and approximately 0.82% lies in the top ten. Source material: sorted CD4+, CD8+, or CD8+CD57+ T cells (not recorded which) from PBMCs. Every receptor here comes from a human donor with aplastic anemia. The CDR3 runs from the conserved cysteine through the conserved F or W. The order of the fields is CDR3 length, D gene, clone size, V gene, J gene, CDR3 protein, CDR3 DNA. D genes are given only for firm matches. Not every row has a clone size; where given, it reads once, few, many or a size class.

>14|.|many|TRBV15|TRBJ1-6
CATSEGGLDSPLHF
TGTGCCACCAGCGAGGGGGGCTTAGATTCACCCCTCCACTTT
>14|.|few|TRBV11-2|TRBJ2-2
CASNDYANTGELFF
TGTGCCAGCAACGATTACGCGAACACCGGGGAGCTGTTTTTT
>12|.|once|TRBV9|TRBJ2-3
CVSSVEGDTQYF
TGTGTCAGCAGCGTAGAGGGAGATACGCAGTATTTT
>13|.|.|TRBV6-1|TRBJ2-7
CASSKGGQYEQYF
TGTGCCAGCAGCAAGGGGGGGCAGTACGAGCAGTACTTC
>14|.|few|TRBV6-2/TRBV6-3|TRBJ2-5
CASSYTGAQETQYF
TGTGCCAGCAGTTACACTGGGGCCCAAGAGACCCAGTACTTC
>15|.|few|TRBV19|TRBJ2-2
CASSKGPANTGELFF
TGTGCCAGTAGCAAGGGACCCGCGAACACCGGGGAGCTGTTTTTT
>16|.|few|TRBV4-3|TRBJ2-1
CASSRTHRTSYNEQFF
TGCGCCAGCAGCCGAACTCACAGAACCTCCTACAATGAGCAGTTCTTC
>15|TRBD2|.|TRBV5-1|TRBJ2-5
CASSPDGGDGETQYF
TGCGCCAGCAGCCCAGATGGGGGGGATGGGGAGACCCAGTACTTC
>16|.|.|TRBV20-1|TRBJ2-7
CSARGRVTGKGHEQYF
TGCAGTGCTAGAGGCCGGGTAACAGGAAAAGGGCACGAGCAGTACTTT
>12|.|many|TRBV29-1|TRBJ1-2
CSARTESYGYTF
TGCAGCGCTAGGACAGAGAGCTATGGCTACACCTTC
>14|TRBD1|few|TRBV2|TRBJ1-5
CASSLFGTGQPQHF
TGTGCCAGCAGTTTATTCGGGACAGGACAGCCCCAGCATTTT
>17|TRBD2|.|TRBV15|TRBJ2-1
CATSRDQTSGGANEQFF
TGTGCCACCAGCAGAGATCAAACTAGCGGGGGGGCCAATGAGCAGTTCTTC
>16|.|.|TRBV4-2|TRBJ1-3
CASSQAGGPPGNTIYF
TGTGCCAGCAGCCAAGCGGGGGGCCCTCCTGGAAACACCATATATTTT
>13|.|few|TRBV7-2|TRBJ2-1
CASQNRADNEQFF
TGTGCCAGCCAGAACAGGGCGGACAATGAGCAGTTCTTC
>14|TRBD1|.|TRBV24-1|TRBJ2-1
CATRRGTGGNEQFF
TGTGCCACCAGGAGGGGGACAGGGGGCAATGAGCAGTTCTTC
>16|TRBD2|few|TRBV7-2|TRBJ2-5
CASSGRTSGRRETQYF
TGTGCCAGCAGCGGGAGGACTAGCGGGAGGAGAGAGACCCAGTACTTC
>19|.|.|TRBV25-1|TRBJ2-7
CASSLPERSGPFRAYEQYF
TGTGCCAGCTCACTCCCTGAGCGGAGCGGCCCCTTTAGAGCCTACGAGCAGTACTTC
>15|.|.|TRBV6-5|TRBJ2-2
CASSSPDIFTGELFF
TGTGCCAGCAGTTCTCCGGACATTTTTACCGGGGAGCTGTTTTTT